This note documents a single T cell receptor (beta chain) sequence. Its target is not known. CDR1 and CDR2 from the germline V gene are SGHVS and FQNEAQ. Trimming stripped 6 bases from V and 3 bases from J, with 21 bases between. The CDR3 runs 16 residues. PBMCs were obtained from 9 to 10 ml of fresh peripheral blood. For repertoire sequencing, the TCR beta CDR3 regions were amplified from RNA transcripts. HTBI primers served in a first-round RT-PCR, which a second-round multiplex PCR followed. TCRdb re-called the multiplex PCR reads with MiXCR, one entry per CDR3 protein. The sample contains 600,000 to 950,000 distinct CDR3 sequences, roughly two fifths of which appear only once. The sample comes from a study of Graves' ophthalmopathy and Graves' hyperthyroidism. General study points: Clonotypes were expanded in thyroid at above 0.001 frequency, and most also appeared in blood. From stable hyperthyroidism, ophthalmopathy was separated by a 13-signature model with 85% to 90% sensitivity and 75% to 82% specificity.

Source material: peripheral blood. The chain links TRBV7-8 to TRBJ2-7; no clear D. The TCR sequence derives from an adult man with Graves' ophthalmopathy. The CDR3 nucleotides read TGTGCCAGCAGTTACCTATGGCCGATTGGATACTACGAGCAGTACTTC. The encoded protein is CASSYLWPIGYYEQYF.